The present TCR beta chain was sequenced within a study of response to subunit inactivated influenza vaccine. Findings and caveats of the study: The authors proposed limited new T cell recruitment per seasonal influenza vaccination.

This clonotype appeared many times. Its specificity is unknown. Each CDR3 protein is one row after TCRdb ran MiXCR on the RT-PCR reads. The sample yields 400,000 to 650,000 distinct CDR3 sequences, more than 7% seen once. The length of the CDR3 is 12 residues. Between the trimmed V and J ends, which lost 5 bases and 7 bases, there was a span of 11 bases. Per the germline V gene, CDR1 is ENHRY and CDR2 is SYGVKD. The gene calls are TRBV10-3 and TRBJ1-1; weak D call: TRBD1 (6 bases). This material consisted of PBMCs from blood, taken 23 to 25 months after vaccination. The source is a man aged 45-69 years who received an inactivated influenza vaccine. In DNA, the CDR3 is TGTGCCATCAGTAAGGACAGCTTTGAAGCTTTCTTT. Residues: CAISKDSFEAFF.